The 2 T cell receptor beta chains presented below share a single source sample, sequenced in a study of read filtering for tumor transcriptome and immune sequencing. Molecular barcoded adaptors covering alpha/delta and beta/gamma chains were used on 400 ng RNA. In TCRdb, the reads were re-called with MiXCR into one record per CDR3 protein. In the table there are roughly 130,000 distinct CDR3 sequences, 10% to 15% of which are singletons. Input material: a population of CD138-negative cells sorted from bone marrow. The origin of the receptors is a donor aged 40 or older with multiple myeloma.

The chain couples TRBV14 to TRBJ2-5; 7 bases fit TRBD1. The trim removed 1 base at V and 4 bases at J, leaving 6 bases unmatched. This CDR3 comprises 15 residues. Germline values: CDR1 SGHDN, CDR2 FVKESK. The CDR3 spells CASSQGQGWGETQYF. As DNA, the CDR3 is TGTGCCAGCAGCCAAGGACAGGGCTGGGGAGAGACCCAGTACTTC. Full variable domain (rest looked up from reference TRBV14 and TRBJ2-5): EAGVTQFPSHSVIEKGQTVTLRCDPISGHDNLYWYRRVMGKEIKFLLHFVKESKQDESGMPNNRFLAERTGGTYSTLKVQPAELEDSGVYFCASSQGQGWGETQYFGPGTRLLVL.

This clonotype was detected many times. The rearrangement links TRBV7-2 to TRBJ2-7; the D is unclear. CDR3 length: 13 residues. Trimming cost V 5 bases and J 3 bases, with 11 bases left between them. Germline-derived CDR1 and CDR2 are SGHTA and FQGNSA. Here the CDR3 DNA reads TGTGCCAGCAGCCCAGCGCATGGCTACGAGCAGTACTTC. Translation gives CASSPAHGYEQYF.